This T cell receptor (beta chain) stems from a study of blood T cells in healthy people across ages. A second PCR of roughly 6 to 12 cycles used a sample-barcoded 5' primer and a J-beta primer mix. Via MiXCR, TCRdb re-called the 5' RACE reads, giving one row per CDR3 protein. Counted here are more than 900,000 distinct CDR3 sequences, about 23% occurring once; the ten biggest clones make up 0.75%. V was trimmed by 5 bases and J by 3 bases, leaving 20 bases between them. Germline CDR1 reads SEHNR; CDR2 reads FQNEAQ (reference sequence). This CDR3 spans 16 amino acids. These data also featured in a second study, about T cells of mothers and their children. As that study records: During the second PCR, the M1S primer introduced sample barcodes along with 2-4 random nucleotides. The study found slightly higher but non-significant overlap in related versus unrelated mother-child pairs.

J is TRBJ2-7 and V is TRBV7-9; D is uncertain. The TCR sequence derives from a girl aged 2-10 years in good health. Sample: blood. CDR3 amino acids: CASSDRTDLLNYEQYF. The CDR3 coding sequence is TGTGCCAGCAGCGATCGGACGGACCTACTAAACTACGAGCAGTACTTC.